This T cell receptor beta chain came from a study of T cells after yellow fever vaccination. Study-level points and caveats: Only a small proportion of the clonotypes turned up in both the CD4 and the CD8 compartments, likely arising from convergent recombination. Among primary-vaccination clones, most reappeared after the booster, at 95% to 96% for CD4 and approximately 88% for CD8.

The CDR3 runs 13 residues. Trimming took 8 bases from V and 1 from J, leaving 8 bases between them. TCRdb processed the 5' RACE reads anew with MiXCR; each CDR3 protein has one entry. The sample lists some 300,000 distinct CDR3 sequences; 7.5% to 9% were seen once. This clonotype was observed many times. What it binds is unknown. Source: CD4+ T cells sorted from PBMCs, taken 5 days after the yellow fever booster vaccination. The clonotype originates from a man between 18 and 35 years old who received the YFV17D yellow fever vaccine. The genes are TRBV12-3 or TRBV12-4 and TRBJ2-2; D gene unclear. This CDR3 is CASFQENTGELFF. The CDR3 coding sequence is TGTGCCAGCTTCCAGGAGAACACCGGGGAGCTGTTTTTT.